This T cell receptor beta chain was sequenced for a study of beta chain features in type 1 diabetes. Findings of the study overall: Naive, central memory and regulatory TCRB repertoires appeared more similar among patients than healthy donors. When Type 1 diabetes patients were examined, their TCRB CDR3s proved moderately but significantly shorter in all four CD4+ subsets.

This clone was seen only a few times. Its antigen is currently unknown. This CDR3 is 13 amino acids long. V lost 5 bases, J lost 10 bases, and 15 bases lay in between. Germline CDR1 and CDR2: MRHNA and SNTAGT. The sequenced template was cDNA made from the entire isolated RNA. Assay: immunoSEQ multiplex PCR; the TCRdb copy retains only in-frame clones and omits some. The sample includes 600,000 or so clones, 11% to 15% seen only once; the top ten take around 0.04%. The chain couples TRBV6-4 to TRBJ1-5, with a possible D match to TRBD1 (5 bases). The material sequenced was naive CD4+ T cells from blood. The TCR originated in a man between 18 and 29 years old with type 1 diabetes. CDR3 DNA: TGTGCCAGCAGTCCCAGGGAATATGAACCCCAGCATTTT. Translation gives CASSPREYEPQHF.